This TCR beta chain comes out of a study of blood T cell repertoires in COVID-19. About the study: There were acute and convalescent COVID-19 samples, and they came from the United States, Italy and Spain. Nucleic acid was either cDNA or gDNA, and it came from T cells, B-cell-depleted T cells, or PBMCs.

The CDR3 runs 13 residues. Per germline, CDR1 SQVTM and CDR2 ANQGSEA. V lost 7 bases to trimming and J lost 0 bases, with 12 bases between them. How the authors handled the data: Estimated nucleated cell counts came from reference gene primer amplification. The repertoire was sequenced with immunoSEQ multiplex PCR; TCRdb's copy has only in-frame clones and lacks some. V, J and clone size are those of that table, while D and trimming were read from the DNA. Among about 280,000 clones listed, approximately 86% were seen once. The Seattle patients joined while their infection was active and were tracked longitudinally afterward.

The specimen was peripheral blood. The chain combines TRBV29-1 with TRBJ1-1, with D maybe TRBD1 (6 bases). The receptor comes from a woman aged 70-85 years with COVID-19, enrolled during active disease. The CDR3 bases are TGCAGCGCCGAGGGGGGGATGAACACTGAAGCTTTCTTT. Its protein product is CSAEGGMNTEAFF. Based on the CDR3 plus reference TRBV29-1 and TRBJ1-1, the full variable domain is SAVISQKPSRDICQRGTSLTIQCQVDSQVTMMFWYRQQPGQSLTLIATANQGSEATYESGFVIDKFPISRPNLTFSTLTVSNMSPEDSSIYLCSAEGGMNTEAFFGQGTRLTVV.